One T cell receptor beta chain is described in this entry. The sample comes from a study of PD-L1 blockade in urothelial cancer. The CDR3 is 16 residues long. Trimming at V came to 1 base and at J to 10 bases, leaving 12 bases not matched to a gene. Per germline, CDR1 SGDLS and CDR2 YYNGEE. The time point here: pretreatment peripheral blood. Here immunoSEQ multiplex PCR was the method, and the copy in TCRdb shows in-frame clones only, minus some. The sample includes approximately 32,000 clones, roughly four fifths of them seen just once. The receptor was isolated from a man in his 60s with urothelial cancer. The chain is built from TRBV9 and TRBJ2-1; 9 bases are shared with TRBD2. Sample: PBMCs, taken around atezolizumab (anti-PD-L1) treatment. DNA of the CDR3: TGTGCCAGCAGCGTATGGGTAGCGGGGGCTGTTGGAGAGCAGTTCTTC. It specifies CASSVWVAGAVGEQFF.